One and the same sample provided the 5 T cell receptor beta chains below, sequenced in a study of blood T cell repertoires in COVID-19. Generated by immunoSEQ multiplex PCR, the TCRdb table keeps only in-frame clones and is missing some. The data show 150,000 to 200,000 clones, around 83% seen once. Sequenced material: peripheral blood. These receptors all stem from a woman in her seventies with COVID-19, enrolled during active disease.

The chain carries TRBV6-4 and TRBJ2-7, with D maybe TRBD2 (5 bases). The CDR3 has 13 amino acids. The ends were cut back, 0 bases at V and 4 bases at J, with 7 bases in the middle. Per germline, CDR1 MRHNA and CDR2 SNTAGT. CDR3 residues: CASSDSPGYEQYF. For the CDR3, the DNA is TGTGCCAGCAGTGACTCTCCGGGATACGAGCAGTACTTC.

The CDR3 sequence is CASSLPTGGTDTQYF. The CDR3 DNA reads as TGTGCCAGCAGTTTGCCGACAGGTGGGACGGATACGCAGTATTTT. The chain carries TRBV28 and TRBJ2-3; D is perhaps TRBD1 (6 bases). CDR1 and CDR2 (germline): MDHEN, SYDVKM. The CDR3 has 15 residues. The V end was cut by 3 bases, the J end by 6 bases, with 16 bases between.

The J gene is TRBJ2-2, the V gene TRBV2; D is possibly TRBD2 (5 bases). CDR1 SNHLY and CDR2 FYNNEI come from the germline V gene. Trimming shortened V by 8 bases and J by 1 base, and 8 bases separated the two germline ends. The CDR3 consists of 13 residues. The CDR3 loop reads CASSGGNTGELFF. The CDR3 region has the DNA TGTGCCAGCTCCGGAGGGAACACCGGGGAGCTGTTTTTT.

V usage is TRBV5-6 and J usage is TRBJ2-2, with D maybe TRBD1 (5 bases). CDR1 is SGHDT and CDR2 is YYEEEE in the germline V gene. This CDR3 comprises 17 residues. V was clipped by 1 base and J by 1 base, with 14 bases between them. CDR3 loop: CASSLMGRQQNTGELFF. Written as DNA, the CDR3 is TGTGCCAGCAGCTTGATGGGTCGACAGCAGAACACCGGGGAGCTGTTTTTT.

This chain links TRBV4-2 with TRBJ2-3, with TRBD2 matching over 7 bases. The CDR3 consists of 16 residues. CDR1 is LGHNA, CDR2 YNFKEQ, per germline. V was clipped by 0 bases and J by 3 bases; unmatched bases: 6. The CDR3 protein is CASSQDYGTITDTQYF. The CDR3 DNA follows: TGTGCCAGCAGCCAAGATTACGGGACTATAACAGATACGCAGTATTTT.